This entry lists 15 T cell receptor beta chains sequenced from one sample in a study of T cells in Graves' hyperthyroidism and ophthalmopathy. TCR beta CDR3 regions were amplified from RNA. The HTBI primer set served for first-round RT-PCR of the TCR CDR3. From the multiplex PCR reads, TCRdb called clonotypes with MiXCR, one entry per CDR3 protein. Here the sample spans roughly 750,000 distinct CDR3 sequences, 16% being singletons. The specimen was blood. Receptors were obtained from a man between 18 and 35 years old with Graves' hyperthyroidism.

The chain has TRBV27 and TRBJ2-5, with D maybe TRBD2 (6 bases). The germline V gene encodes CDR1 MNHEY and CDR2 SMNVEV (reference sequence). This CDR3 contains 13 residues. V was trimmed by 9 bases and J by 4 bases, leaving 15 bases between them. In nucleotides, the CDR3 is TGTGCCAGTCACGGGTCGGGAGTAGAGACCCAGTACTTC. Residues: CASHGSGVETQYF.

This clonotype was counted many times. The chain is built from TRBV7-9 and TRBJ2-7; D not resolved. CDR1 and CDR2 from the germline V gene are SEHNR and FQNEAQ (reference sequence). CDR3 length equals 12 residues. The ends were cut back, 3 bases at V and 6 bases at J, with 9 bases in the middle. Here the CDR3 DNA reads TGTGCCAGCAGCTTGGGATGGAGCGAGCAGTACTTC. It yields the protein CASSLGWSEQYF.

This clonotype was picked up a small number of times. The chain uses TRBV30 and TRBJ2-7, with 11 positions matching TRBD2. The CDR3 consists of 16 residues. V was clipped by 1 base and J by 2 bases; unmatched bases: 7. Germline V gives CDR1 GTSNPN, CDR2 SVGIG (reference sequence). The CDR3 loop is CAWSGLTSGATYEQYF. In DNA form, the CDR3 reads TGTGCCTGGAGTGGTCTGACTAGCGGGGCCACCTACGAGCAGTACTTC.

This clonotype was observed a single time. The V call is TRBV20-1, the J call TRBJ2-5, with TRBD2 matching over 14 bases. The junction had 13 bases not matched to a gene; V was cut back by 6 bases and J by 4 bases. The CDR3 consists of 17 residues. The germline CDR1 and CDR2 sequences are DFQATT and SNEGSKA (reference sequence). CDR3 DNA sequence: TGCAGTGCCCCCTTGGGACTAGCGGGAGAAGGCGGAGAGACCCAGTACTTC. Translation: CSAPLGLAGEGGETQYF.

This clonotype showed up many times. The chain joins TRBV28 to TRBJ2-1; 9 bases fit TRBD2. With 5 bases clipped from V and 15 bases from J, the junction kept 5 bases outside the gene matches. Germline values: CDR1 MDHEN, CDR2 SYDVKM. This CDR3 is 11 amino acids long. The CDR3 spells CASSLAGPLFF. The CDR3 nucleotides read TGTGCCAGCAGTCTAGCGGGGCCGTTGTTCTTC.

This clonotype showed up just a few times. The rearrangement joins TRBV5-1 to TRBJ2-5, with D maybe TRBD1 (5 bases). Trimming took 0 bases from V and 0 from J, leaving 6 bases between them. Per the germline V gene, CDR1 is SGHRS and CDR2 is YFSETQ. This CDR3 has 14 residues. The CDR3 DNA sequence: TGCGCCAGCAGCTTGGGGACAAACCAAGAGACCCAGTACTTC. Amino acid sequence: CASSLGTNQETQYF.

The V and J genes are TRBV7-9 and TRBJ2-2; 7 nucleotides agree with TRBD2. The V gene's germline CDR1 is SEHNR and CDR2 FQNEAQ (reference sequence). After removal of 8 bases from V and 1 base from J, the junction contained 19 bases not matched to a gene. The CDR3 length is 19 residues. CDR3 region: CASPLNLGKLAENTGELFF. The CDR3 DNA follows: TGTGCCAGCCCCCTAAATCTCGGCAAGCTAGCGGAGAACACCGGGGAGCTGTTTTTT.

This clonotype was seen at least ten times. The rearrangement joins TRBV20-1 to TRBJ2-7; possibly TRBD2 for D (5 bases). V lost 1 base and J lost 1, with 11 bases in between. Germline CDR1 and CDR2: DFQATT and SNEGSKA (reference sequence). The CDR3 spans 14 residues. CDR3 protein: CSARVAGSSYEQYF. CDR3 coding DNA: TGCAGTGCTAGAGTCGCGGGTAGTTCCTACGAGCAGTACTTC.

This clonotype was seen many times. The chain is built from TRBV28 and TRBJ2-1; possibly TRBD2 for D (6 bases). Trimming removed 5 bases at V and 6 bases at J, with 11 bases between. Germline lookup yields CDR1 MDHEN and CDR2 SYDVKM. CDR3 size: 13 residues. CDR3 residues: CASSPWTTNEQFF. DNA for the CDR3: TGTGCCAGCAGTCCTTGGACTACCAATGAGCAGTTCTTC.

The chain has TRBV18 and TRBJ2-1; either TRBD1 or TRBD2 may fit D (5 bases each). Germline V gives CDR1 KGHSH, CDR2 LQKENI. The CDR3 runs 19 residues. Trimming shortened V by 8 bases and J by 6 bases, and 32 bases separated the two germline ends. In nucleotides, the CDR3 is TGTGCCAGCACCCCCTTTTTATCGTGGGGGTTAGACGGTGGCAATGAGCAGTTCTTC. Translation: CASTPFLSWGLDGGNEQFF.

CDR3 in DNA: TGTGCCAGCAGCTCCTCCGGGACAGGGCACAATGAGCAGTTCTTC. Translated, it gives CASSSSGTGHNEQFF. The rearrangement links TRBV7-3 to TRBJ2-1; 9 nucleotides agree with TRBD1. Per the germline V gene, CDR1 is SGHTA and CDR2 is FQGTGA. With 4 bases clipped from V and 5 bases from J, the junction kept 6 bases outside the gene matches. The CDR3 runs to 15 residues.

This clonotype appeared many times. This chain joins TRBV28 and TRBJ2-1; D tentatively reads TRBD1 or TRBD2 (5 bases each). Trimming cost V 6 bases and J 6 bases, with 18 bases left between them. The length of the CDR3 is 15 residues. Germline V gene data show CDR1 as MDHEN and CDR2 as SYDVKM. The CDR3 loop is CASSSGPTLPNEQFF. The DNA for the CDR3 is TGTGCCAGCAGCTCGGGACCCACCCTCCCCAATGAGCAGTTCTTC. Full variable domain (rest looked up from reference TRBV28 and TRBJ2-1): DVKVTQSSRYLVKRTGEKVFLECVQDMDHENMFWYRQDPGLGLRLIYFSYDVKMKEKGDIPEGYSVSREKKERFSLILESASTNQTSMYLCASSSGPTLPNEQFFGPGTRLTVL.

The gene calls are TRBV2 and TRBJ1-5, with 7 bases matching TRBD1. Germline CDR1 and CDR2: SNHLY and FYNNEI. The V and J ends lost 7 bases and 5 bases, in that order; junction bases with no gene match: 11. This CDR3 contains 15 residues. CDR3 loop: CASTARTGRDQPQHF. The CDR3 coding sequence is TGTGCCAGCACCGCACGGACAGGCAGGGATCAGCCCCAGCATTTT.

This chain links TRBV4-3 with TRBJ2-2; D unclear. Trimming took 2 bases from V and 2 from J, leaving 15 bases between them. From germline, CDR1 is LGHNA and CDR2 YSLEER. There are 17 residues in the CDR3. The chain's CDR3 is CASSQSPFGPNTGELFF. CDR3 in DNA: TGCGCCAGCAGCCAATCCCCTTTCGGACCCAACACCGGGGAGCTGTTTTTT.

Only a few counts were recorded for this clonotype. The rearrangement joins TRBV5-6 to TRBJ2-3; 7 bases match TRBD1. After removal of 3 bases from V and 2 bases from J, the junction contained 6 bases not matched to a gene. The CDR3 contains 15 residues. The germline V gene encodes CDR1 SGHDT and CDR2 YYEEEE. The CDR3 coding sequence is TGTGCCAGCAGCTCTTGGGGGACAGCCACAGATACGCAGTATTTT. This encodes CASSSWGTATDTQYF. Looking up the rest from reference TRBV5-6 and TRBJ2-3 gives the full variable domain: DAGVTQSPTHLIKTRGQQVTLRCSPKSGHDTVSWYQQALGQGPQFIFQYYEEEERQRGNFPDRFSGHQFPNYSSELNVNALLLGDSALYLCASSSWGTATDTQYFGPGTRLTVL.